The clone carrying this T cell receptor beta chain was seen many times. The data stem from a study of blood T cell repertoires in COVID-19. The repertoire was sequenced with immunoSEQ multiplex PCR; TCRdb's copy has only in-frame clones and lacks some. The data show 250,000 to 350,000 clones, around nine tenths seen once. Germline lookup yields CDR1 LGHDT and CDR2 YNNKEL (reference sequence). The CDR3 length is 16 residues. V gave up 4 bases and J gave up 5 bases, with 15 bases separating them. The rearrangement joins TRBV3-1 (or the pseudogene TRBV3-2) to TRBJ1-6; a possible D gene is TRBD1 (5 bases). The sample consisted of peripheral blood. The receptor was derived from a young woman with COVID-19, enrolled during active disease. CDR3: CASSRGTLRDNSPLHF. The CDR3 DNA follows: TGTGCCAGCAGCCGCGGGACGCTAAGGGATAATTCACCCCTCCACTTT.